Each of the 17 T cell receptor beta chains below was sequenced from the same sample in a study of regulatory T cells in long-lasting Graves disease. Sequencing libraries for TCR beta were prepared with iRepertoire HTBI primers and Arm-PCR of CDR3 regions. TCRdb recomputed calls from the multiplex PCR reads with MiXCR, one row per CDR3 protein. The sample contains about 420,000 distinct CDR3 sequences, roughly 15% of which appear only once. Time point specified: newly diagnosed GD, antithyroid drugs for less than 3 months. Extracted RNA from PBMCs served as the source of the TCR library. These data were likewise used in another study, on T cells in Graves' hyperthyroidism and ophthalmopathy.

The sample consisted of peripheral blood mononuclear cells (PBMCs), taken at new diagnosis, from a patient treated with antithyroid drugs. These receptors were obtained from a woman between 18 and 29 years old with Graves disease.

Many counts were recorded for this clonotype. This chain links TRBV18 with TRBJ1-2; D might be TRBD1 (5 bases). The CDR3 is 13 amino acids. V lost 8 bases to trimming and J lost 2 bases, with 12 bases between them. Germline V gene lookup returns CDR1 KGHSH and CDR2 LQKENI. The CDR3 sequence is CASSPRENYGYTF. DNA of the CDR3: TGTGCCAGCAGTCCCAGGGAAAACTATGGCTACACCTTC.

In its sample, this clonotype was seen many times. The rearrangement joins TRBV28 to TRBJ2-2, with D hard to call. V dropped 5 bases and J dropped 0 bases, with 13 bases sitting between them. The CDR3 loop spans 16 amino acids. Per germline, CDR1 MDHEN and CDR2 SYDVKM. Here the CDR3 DNA reads TGTGCCAGCAGTCGTTTGAGGAGAACGAACACCGGGGAGCTGTTTTTT. Its translation is CASSRLRRTNTGELFF.

This clonotype came up a few times. The gene calls are TRBV10-3 and TRBJ2-2; 10 positions match TRBD2. Germline V gives CDR1 ENHRY, CDR2 SYGVKD. J was trimmed by 4 bases and V by 6 bases; bases with no gene match: 2. The CDR3 covers 14 residues. CDR3 sequence: CAIRSGRATGELFF. In nucleotides, the CDR3 is TGTGCCATCAGGAGCGGGAGGGCCACCGGGGAGCTGTTTTTT.

This clonotype was detected ten times or more. The chain combines TRBV20-1 with TRBJ1-5; 8 nucleotides match TRBD1. Germline assignment: CDR1 DFQATT and CDR2 SNEGSKA (reference sequence). The CDR3 extends over 14 amino acids. Trimming cost V 1 base and J 6 bases; bases outside gene matches: 5. CDR3 amino acids: CSARAYRGGQPQHF. CDR3 nucleotide sequence: TGCAGTGCTAGAGCCTACAGGGGGGGTCAGCCCCAGCATTTT.

The sample holds many counts of this clonotype. The chain uses TRBV28 and TRBJ2-7; TRBD2 might be the D (6 bases). V was cut by 2 bases and J by 2 bases, with 10 bases left in between. CDR1 and CDR2 from the germline V gene are MDHEN and SYDVKM. This CDR3 is 14 amino acids long. The CDR3 DNA reads TGTGCCAGCAGTTTAACGACTAGGCCCTACGAGCAGTACTTC. The encoded protein is CASSLTTRPYEQYF. The full variable domain, with the rest looked up from reference TRBV28 and TRBJ2-7, is DVKVTQSSRYLVKRTGEKVFLECVQDMDHENMFWYRQDPGLGLRLIYFSYDVKMKEKGDIPEGYSVSREKKERFSLILESASTNQTSMYLCASSLTTRPYEQYFGPGTRLTVT.

As for this clonotype: The germline gene is not matched at one end of the junction; a read error may be the cause. The chain couples TRBV5-1 to TRBJ2-7, with 9 bases identical to TRBD1. The CDR3 length is 16 residues. The germline V gene encodes CDR1 SGHRS and CDR2 YFSETQ. The CDR3 region has the DNA TGTGCCAGCAGCTTGGATGGGGACAGGGCCCCCTACGAGCAGTACTTC. Amino acids: CASSLDGDRAPYEQYF. The full variable domain, its missing parts supplied by reference TRBV5-1 and TRBJ2-7, is KAGVTQTPRYLIKTRGQQVTLSCSPISGHRSVSWYQQTPGQGLQFLFEYFSETQRNKGNFPGRFSGRQFSNSRSEMNVSTLELGDSALYLCASSLDGDRAPYEQYFGPGTRLTVT.

This clonotype was detected only a few times. Here the CDR3 DNA reads TGTGCCAGCAGCCGCCACAGGGGAGGTGGCAATCAGCCCCAGCATTTT. Its protein product is CASSRHRGGGNQPQHF. The V gene is TRBV6-2 or TRBV6-3, the J gene TRBJ1-5; TRBD1 matches 7 bases. The CDR3 has 16 residues. V was pared by 6 bases and J by 2 bases, with 10 bases of the junction left unmatched. CDR1 MNHEY and CDR2 SVGEGT come from the germline V gene.

At least ten counts were recorded for this clonotype. V usage is TRBV7-9 and J usage is TRBJ2-1; 12 bases are shared with TRBD2. Per germline, CDR1 SEHNR and CDR2 FQNEAQ (reference sequence). V trimming: 4 bases; J trimming: 3 bases; junction bases outside the gene matches: 1. The CDR3 consists of 15 residues. The CDR3 DNA reads TGTGCCAGCAGCTGGACTAGCGGGAACTACAATGAGCAGTTCTTC. It is translated as CASSWTSGNYNEQFF.

This clonotype was counted many times. The chain joins TRBV11-2 to TRBJ2-5; D unresolved. V was pared by 0 bases and J by 0 bases, with 8 bases between. Germline lookup yields CDR1 SGHAT and CDR2 FQNNGV. The CDR3 contains 15 residues. The CDR3 sequence is CASSLDGTHQETQYF. CDR3 nucleotides: TGTGCCAGCAGCTTAGATGGAACTCACCAAGAGACCCAGTACTTC.

In this sample, this clonotype turned up many times. The J gene is TRBJ1-2, the V gene TRBV19; no definite D call. V lost 3 bases to trimming and J lost 6 bases, with 14 bases between them. The CDR3 extends over 14 amino acids. The germline CDR1 and CDR2 sequences are LNHDA and SQIVND (reference sequence). The DNA for the CDR3 is TGTGCCAGTAGTATCCTATCAAGTACCCATGGCTACACCTTC. Its translation is CASSILSSTHGYTF.

This clonotype was found a few times. The chain carries TRBV6-5 and TRBJ2-3; 12 bases align to TRBD2. The length of the CDR3 is 16 residues. Germline assignment: CDR1 MNHEY and CDR2 SVGAGI. The V segment lost 2 bases and the J segment 2 bases; nucleotides outside the gene matches: 2. CDR3 region: CASSYGTSGFTDTQYF. CDR3 DNA: TGTGCCAGCAGTTACGGGACTAGCGGGTTCACAGATACGCAGTATTTT.

The rearrangement joins TRBV9 to TRBJ2-3; D is possibly TRBD2 (6 bases). Per the germline V gene, CDR1 is SGDLS and CDR2 is YYNGEE. This CDR3 comprises 13 residues. Trimming took 4 bases from V and 5 from J, leaving 11 bases between them. The CDR3 region is CASSTSSVDTQYF. In DNA form, the CDR3 reads TGTGCCAGCAGCACCTCTAGCGTAGATACGCAGTATTTT.

The table lists this clonotype with many counts. The CDR3 is CASSTGTDTDTQYF. The CDR3 DNA sequence: TGTGCCAGCAGCACCGGGACGGACACAGATACGCAGTATTTT. The gene calls are TRBV6-1 and TRBJ2-3; either TRBD1 or TRBD2 may supply D (5 bases each). V was cut by 6 bases and J by 2 bases, with 12 bases left in between. The CDR3 totals 14 residues. The germline V gene has CDR1 MNHNS and CDR2 SASEGT.

This clonotype was recorded a few times. CDR3 residues: CASSLSGGAGGELFF. The CDR3 bases are TGTGCCAGCAGCTTATCAGGGGGCGCAGGCGGGGAGCTGTTTTTT. V usage is TRBV11-2 and J usage is TRBJ2-2; TRBD1 aligns across 8 bases. This CDR3 is 15 amino acids long. Germline CDR1 reads SGHAT; CDR2 reads FQNNGV. V trimming: 2 bases; J trimming: 7 bases; junction bases outside the gene matches: 6. The whole variable domain, remainder taken from reference TRBV11-2 and TRBJ2-2, is EAGVAQSPRYKIIEKRQSVAFWCNPISGHATLYWYQQILGQGPKLLIQFQNNGVVDDSQLPKDRFSAERLKGVDSTLKIQPAKLEDSAVYLCASSLSGGAGGELFFGEGSRLTVL.

In its sample, this clonotype was seen many times. CDR3 sequence: CASSWADRVETQYF. DNA for the CDR3: TGTGCCAGCAGCTGGGCGGACAGGGTTGAGACCCAGTACTTC. J is TRBJ2-5 and V is TRBV27, with TRBD1 identical over 8 bases. Germline-derived CDR1 and CDR2 are MNHEY and SMNVEV (reference sequence). This CDR3 region has 14 residues. After removal of 6 bases from V and 5 bases from J, the junction contained 8 bases not matched to a gene.

The sample holds many counts of this clonotype. The rearrangement uses TRBV3-1 and TRBJ1-5, with D unclear. V was shortened by 0 bases and J by 6 bases, with 15 bases between the two germline ends. CDR1 and CDR2 (germline): LGHDT, YNNKEL (reference sequence). The CDR3 consists of 16 residues. As DNA, the CDR3 is TGTGCCAGCAGCCAAGATGTCGGGAGGACGACTCAGCCCCAGCATTTT. It codes for CASSQDVGRTTQPQHF.

This clonotype has a count of ten or more. This chain uses TRBV9 with TRBJ2-7; 9 bases map to TRBD2. Unmatched junction bases numbered 5, after V lost 0 bases and J lost 4 bases. The CDR3 length is 15 residues. Germline assignment: CDR1 SGDLS and CDR2 YYNGEE. Here the CDR3 reads CASSVGLREGYEQYF. CDR3 sequence (DNA): TGTGCCAGCAGCGTAGGCTTGCGGGAGGGGTACGAGCAGTACTTC. The full variable domain, with the rest looked up from reference TRBV9 and TRBJ2-7, is DSGVTQTPKHLITATGQRVTLRCSPRSGDLSVYWYQQSLDQGLQFLIQYYNGEERAKGNILERFSAQQFPDLHSELNLSSLELGDSALYFCASSVGLREGYEQYFGPGTRLTVT.